This TCR beta chain originates from a study of T-cell reconstitution after alpha-beta-depleted transplantation in children. Whole-study findings and limits: It was reported that alpha-beta T cells came from several hundred expanded graft clones (about two months after transplant). TCRbeta diversity was high at day 60 in some patients (a result of surviving recipient T cells and thymic progenitors). The authors attributed T-cell counts and diversity one year after transplant mostly to newly produced T cells.

This clonotype showed up many times. What it recognizes is unknown. V was clipped by 4 bases and J by 2 bases, with 4 bases between them. The CDR3 runs to 12 residues. A TCRbeta library incorporating unique molecular identifiers was prepared. TCRdb re-analysed the PCR reads in MiXCR, keeping a single row per CDR3 protein. The sample has fewer than 35,000 distinct CDR3 sequences, about a sixth seen once. The sequence was collected from a male patient between 2 and 15 years old who had a stem cell transplant for acute lymphoblastic leukemia, so the T cells may come from the graft donor. Here the sequenced sample was PBMCs, mostly from graft donor cells, taken 60 days after TCRalphabeta/CD19-depleted stem cell transplant. The rearrangement uses TRBV12-3 or TRBV12-4 and TRBJ2-3; no reliable D call. The CDR3 protein is CASSWFTDTQYF. The DNA of the CDR3 is TGTGCCAGCAGTTGGTTCACAGATACGCAGTATTTT.